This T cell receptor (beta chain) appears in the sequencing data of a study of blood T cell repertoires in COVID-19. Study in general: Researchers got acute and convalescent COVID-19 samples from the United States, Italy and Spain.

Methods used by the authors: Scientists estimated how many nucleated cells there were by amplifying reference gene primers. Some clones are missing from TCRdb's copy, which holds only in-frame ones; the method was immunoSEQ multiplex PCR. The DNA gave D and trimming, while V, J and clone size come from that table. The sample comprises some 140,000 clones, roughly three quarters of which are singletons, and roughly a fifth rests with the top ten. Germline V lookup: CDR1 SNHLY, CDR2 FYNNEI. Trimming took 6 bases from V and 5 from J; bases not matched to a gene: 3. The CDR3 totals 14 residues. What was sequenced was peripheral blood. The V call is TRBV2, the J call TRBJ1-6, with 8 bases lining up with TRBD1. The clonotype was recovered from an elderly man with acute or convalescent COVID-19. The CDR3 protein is CASRGQVHNSPLHF. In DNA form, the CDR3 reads TGTGCCAGCAGGGGACAGGTCCATAATTCACCCCTCCACTTT. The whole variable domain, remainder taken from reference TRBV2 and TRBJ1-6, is EPEVTQTPSHQVTQMGQEVILRCVPISNHLYFYWYRQILGQKVEFLVSFYNNEISEKSEIFDDQFSVERPDGSNFTLKIRSTKLEDSAMYFCASRGQVHNSPLHFGNGTRLTVT.